The rows below give T cell receptor beta chains drawn from one sample of a study of blood T cell repertoires in COVID-19. Sequenced by immunoSEQ multiplex PCR; TCRdb stores in-frame clones only, minus some. The sample holds under 150,000 clones, 75% to 90% seen once. Sequencing input: peripheral blood. The receptors were sampled from a human donor in a cohort sampled during active COVID-19. Both conserved end residues are part of each CDR3. Fields, in order: V gene, D gene, CDR3 length, clone size, J gene, CDR3 DNA, CDR3 protein. D genes are given only for firm matches. Size is omitted from some rows. Given values are once, few, many or a class for expanded clones.

TRBV5-4	TRBD2	16	few	TRBJ2-2	TGTGCCAGCAGCCCCCCCCCGCTGGGAGGGACCGGGGAGCTGTTTTTT	CASSPPPLGGTGELFF
TRBV7-9	.	13	.	TRBJ1-1	TGTGCCAGCAGCTACCTATACGATGCTGAAGCTTTCTTT	CASSYLYDAEAFF
TRBV7-2	.	12	.	TRBJ2-3	TGTGCCAGCAGCTCCCAGGGGGATACGCAGTATTTT	CASSSQGDTQYF
TRBV9	TRBD2	15	.	TRBJ2-1	TGTGCCAGCAGCGTTAGCGGGACCACATACAATGAGCAGTTCTTC	CASSVSGTTYNEQFF
TRBV20-1	.	10	.	TRBJ1-1	TGCAGTGCTGTGGACTTTGAAGCTTTCTTT	CSAVDFEAFF
TRBV15	.	15	.	TRBJ2-1	TGTGCCACCAGCAGAGATCGGCTGGGAGTCAATGAGCAGTTCTTC	CATSRDRLGVNEQFF
TRBV5-1	.	14	.	TRBJ2-3	TGCGCCAGCAGAAACATTTATAGCACAGATACGCAGTATTTT	CASRNIYSTDTQYF
TRBV9	.	16	.	TRBJ1-3	TGTGCCAGCAGCGTAGATCCCAGGGGCTCTGGAAACACCATATATTTT	CASSVDPRGSGNTIYF
TRBV24-1	.	12	.	TRBJ1-6	TGTGCCACCAGTGCGGGGAAATCACCCCTCCACTTT	CATSAGKSPLHF
TRBV18	TRBD1	13	.	TRBJ1-1	TGTGCCAGCTCAGCAGGGGGAAACACTGAAGCTTTCTTT	CASSAGGNTEAFF
TRBV7-9	.	16	.	TRBJ2-5	TGTGCCAGCAGCTCGCAAGACCTACAGGGTGAAGAGACCCAGTACTTC	CASSSQDLQGEETQYF
TRBV6-2/TRBV6-3	TRBD1	15	.	TRBJ1-1	TGTGCCAGCAGTAATACCGGGACAGGGGGTCCCATTGTTTTCTTT	CASSNTGTGGPIVFF
TRBV15	.	19	.	TRBJ1-4	TGTGCCACCAGCGCCCCCGTGGGCAGCCCGGGAGGAACTAATGAAAAACTGTTTTTT	CATSAPVGSPGGTNEKLFF
TRBV7-2	.	11	.	TRBJ2-1	TGTGCCAGCACCGCCGATCGGGAGCAGTTCTTC	CASTADREQFF
TRBV3-1/TRBV3-2	TRBD2	16	.	TRBJ2-5	TGTGCCAGCAGCCAAGCTCAAGCGGGGTCCCGGGAGACCCAGTACTTC	CASSQAQAGSRETQYF
TRBV7-3	TRBD2	15	.	TRBJ2-3	TGTGCCAGCAGCTTAAGCACGGGGAGGGCAGATACGCAGTATTTT	CASSLSTGRADTQYF
TRBV2	.	14	.	TRBJ1-2	TGTGCCAGCAGCCGAATGGCAGGTTACTATGGCTACACCTTC	CASSRMAGYYGYTF
TRBV5-1	TRBD2	18	.	TRBJ2-1	TGCGCCAGCAGGGGGGTAGGTAGCGGGAAGAGCTCCTACAATGAGCAGTTCTTC	CASRGVGSGKSSYNEQFF
TRBV2	.	15	.	TRBJ1-2	TGTGCCAGCAGGGTCAGGCAGGGCGCGATATATGGCTACACCTTC	CASRVRQGAIYGYTF
TRBV4-1	TRBD1	18	few	TRBJ1-5	TGCGCCAGCAGCCCTACTACAAGGACAGGGGATGGACGTCAGCCCCAGCATTTT	CASSPTTRTGDGRQPQHF